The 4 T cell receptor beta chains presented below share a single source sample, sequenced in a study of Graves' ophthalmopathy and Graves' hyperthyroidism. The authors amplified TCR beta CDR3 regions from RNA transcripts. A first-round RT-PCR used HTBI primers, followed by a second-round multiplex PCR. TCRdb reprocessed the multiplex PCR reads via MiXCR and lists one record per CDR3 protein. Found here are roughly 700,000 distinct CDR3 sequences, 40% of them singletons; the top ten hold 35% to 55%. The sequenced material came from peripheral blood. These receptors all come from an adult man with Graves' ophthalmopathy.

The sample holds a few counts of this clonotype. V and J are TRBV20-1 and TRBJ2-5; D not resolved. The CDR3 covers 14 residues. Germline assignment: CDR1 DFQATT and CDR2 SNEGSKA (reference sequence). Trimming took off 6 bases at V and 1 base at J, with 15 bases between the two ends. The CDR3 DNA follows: TGCAGTGCCACCAACTCCAAGAGCCAAGAGACCCAGTACTTC. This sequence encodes CSATNSKSQETQYF.

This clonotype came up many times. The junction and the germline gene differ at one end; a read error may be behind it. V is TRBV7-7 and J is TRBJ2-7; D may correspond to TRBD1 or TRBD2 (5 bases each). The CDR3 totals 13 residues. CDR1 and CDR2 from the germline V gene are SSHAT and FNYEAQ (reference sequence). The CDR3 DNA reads TGTGCTAGCAGCCCCAGGGAGTCCTACGAGCAGTACTTC. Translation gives CASSPRESYEQYF.

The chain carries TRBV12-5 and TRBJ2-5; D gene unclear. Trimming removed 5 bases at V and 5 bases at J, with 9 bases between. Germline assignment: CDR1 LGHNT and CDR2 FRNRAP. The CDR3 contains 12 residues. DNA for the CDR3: TGTGCTAGTGGTCAAGGAAGGGAGACCCAGTACTTC. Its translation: CASGQGRETQYF.

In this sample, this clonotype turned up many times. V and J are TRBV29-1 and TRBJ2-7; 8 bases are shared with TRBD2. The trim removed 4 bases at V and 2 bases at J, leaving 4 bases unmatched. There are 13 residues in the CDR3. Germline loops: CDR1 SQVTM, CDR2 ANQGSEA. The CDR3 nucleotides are TGCAGCGTTGTGGCGGGGGGACCCTACGAGCAGTACTTC. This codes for CSVVAGGPYEQYF.